The T cell receptor (beta chain) described here comes from a study of cytomegalovirus exposure and HLA in healthy donors. Per the germline V gene, CDR1 is MGHRA and CDR2 is YSYEKL. V was cut by 2 bases and J by 4 bases, with 12 bases left in between. The CDR3 loop spans 15 amino acids. PCR was performed using 60 Vbeta and 13 Jbeta primers. Only in-frame clones appear in the TCRdb table, and some are missing; sequencing was by immunoSEQ multiplex PCR. The sample holds approximately 170,000 clones. The material sequenced was PBMCs. The receptor was isolated from a woman aged 18-29 years in good health and CMV-seropositive. This rearrangement joins TRBV4-1 to TRBJ1-3, with a possible D match to TRBD1 (5 bases). CDR3 coding DNA: TGCGCCAGCAGCCAAACCCCAGGGTCCGGAAACACCATATATTTT. Protein: CASSQTPGSGNTIYF.